This T cell receptor beta chain is drawn from a study of T-cell reconstitution after alpha-beta-depleted transplantation in children. The TCRbeta library was prepared with unique molecular identifiers. Via MiXCR, TCRdb re-called the PCR reads, giving one row per CDR3 protein. The profile shows about 640,000 distinct CDR3 sequences, about 15% of them singletons. Trimming cost V 3 bases and J 7 bases; bases outside gene matches: 9. The CDR3 is 15 residues long. The TCR was taken from a human donor who donated a stem cell graft to a child with acute myeloid leukemia. The gene calls are TRBV12-3 or TRBV12-4 and TRBJ1-5; 7 positions agree with TRBD1. Sequences were derived from PBMCs from the stem cell graft donor, sampled from the stem cell graft. The CDR3 DNA is TGTGCCAGCAGTTTCCTCACCACAGGGGAACAGCCCCAGCATTTT. This gives the protein CASSFLTTGEQPQHF.